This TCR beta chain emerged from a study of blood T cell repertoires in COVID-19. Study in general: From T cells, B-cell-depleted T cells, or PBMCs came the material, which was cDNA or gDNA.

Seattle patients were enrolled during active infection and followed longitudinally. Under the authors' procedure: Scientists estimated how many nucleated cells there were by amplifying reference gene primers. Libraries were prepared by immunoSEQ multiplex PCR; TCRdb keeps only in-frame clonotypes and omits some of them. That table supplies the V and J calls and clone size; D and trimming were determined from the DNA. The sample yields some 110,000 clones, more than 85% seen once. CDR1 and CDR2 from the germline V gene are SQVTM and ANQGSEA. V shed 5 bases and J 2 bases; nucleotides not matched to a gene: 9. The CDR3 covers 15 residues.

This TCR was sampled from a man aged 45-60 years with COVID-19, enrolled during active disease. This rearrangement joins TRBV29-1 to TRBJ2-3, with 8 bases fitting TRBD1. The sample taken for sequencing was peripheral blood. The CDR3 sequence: CSVILGQGITDTQYF. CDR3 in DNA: TGCAGCGTTATCTTAGGACAGGGAATCACAGATACGCAGTATTTT.